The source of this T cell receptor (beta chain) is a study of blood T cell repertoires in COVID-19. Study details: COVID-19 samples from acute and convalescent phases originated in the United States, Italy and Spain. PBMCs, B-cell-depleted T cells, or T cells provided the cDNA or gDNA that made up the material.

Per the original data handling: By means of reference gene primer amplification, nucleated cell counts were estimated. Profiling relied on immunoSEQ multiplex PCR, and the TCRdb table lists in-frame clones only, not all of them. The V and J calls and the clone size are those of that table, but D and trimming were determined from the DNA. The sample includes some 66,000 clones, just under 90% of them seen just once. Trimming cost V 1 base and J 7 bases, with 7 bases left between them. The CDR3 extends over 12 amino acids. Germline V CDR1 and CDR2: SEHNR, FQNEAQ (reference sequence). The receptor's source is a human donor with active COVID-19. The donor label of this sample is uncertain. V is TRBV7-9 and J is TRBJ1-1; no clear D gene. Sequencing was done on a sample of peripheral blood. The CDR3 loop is CASSLGAGEAFF. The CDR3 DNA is TGTGCCAGCAGCTTAGGGGCGGGTGAAGCTTTCTTT.